The present entry profiles one T cell receptor (beta chain) with its context. This entry is derived from a study of cytotoxic CD8 clonotypes in ibrutinib-treated CLL. Study as a whole: Responses comprised 24 partial and 2 complete; at median around 72 months, approximately 14 remained remitted and roughly 12 progressed.

This CDR3 has 14 residues. Germline loops: CDR1 SNHLY, CDR2 FYNNEI. The V end was cut by 3 bases, the J end by 0 bases, with 9 bases between. Clones were read by immunoSEQ multiplex PCR, and TCRdb kept only the in-frame ones, dropping some. The sample consists of approximately 74,000 clones, over 75% of them appearing once. The sequenced sample was PBMCs, obtained at disease progression, from a patient treated with ibrutinib. This sequence originates from a human donor with chronic lymphocytic leukemia. The chain couples TRBV2 to TRBJ2-7; no clear D. The CDR3 is CASSDPLSSYEQYF. CDR3 coding DNA: TGTGCCAGCAGTGACCCCTTAAGCTCCTACGAGCAGTACTTC.